The 12 T cell receptor beta chains given below trace back to one sample, sequenced in a study of siplizumab effects on memory and regulatory T cells. TCRdb's table, derived via immunoSEQ multiplex PCR, lists solely in-frame clones and lacks some. The sample shows around 82,000 clones, about 92% of them seen only once. The source material was CD8+ T cells sorted from blood. The receptors derive from a human donor in good health.

The chain's CDR3 is CASSPTGGAMNTEAFF. The CDR3 coding sequence is TGTGCCAGCAGCCCTACAGGGGGCGCCATGAACACTGAAGCTTTCTTT. The V and J genes are TRBV7-8 and TRBJ1-1, with 9 bases fitting TRBD1. This CDR3 has 16 residues. The germline V gene encodes CDR1 SGHVS and CDR2 FQNEAQ. V dropped 5 bases and J dropped 0; count of bases not matched to a gene: 7.

This chain uses TRBV30 with TRBJ1-4, with D perhaps matching TRBD1 (5 bases). Germline-derived CDR1 and CDR2 are GTSNPN and SVGIG (reference sequence). V lost 2 bases and J 7 bases, leaving 11 bases between the germline ends. There are 13 residues in the CDR3. This chain's CDR3 is CAWSRKGIEKLFF. The CDR3 nucleotides are TGTGCCTGGAGTCGGAAGGGGATTGAAAAACTGTTTTTT.

V and J are TRBV27 and TRBJ1-4, with TRBD1 identical over 8 bases. CDR1 and CDR2 from the germline V gene are MNHEY and SMNVEV (reference sequence). The CDR3 has 18 amino acids. V shed 1 base, J shed 8 bases, and the junction held 15 bases outside the gene matches. The CDR3 reads CASSLLGPTTGVGEKLFF. CDR3 nucleotides: TGTGCCAGCAGTTTATTAGGTCCTACGACAGGGGTGGGCGAAAAACTGTTTTTT.

The chain uses TRBV5-1 and TRBJ1-1; possible D gene TRBD1, 5 bases. Trimming pared 0 bases from V and 0 bases from J, leaving 9 bases between. CDR1 SGHRS and CDR2 YFSETQ come from the germline V gene. This CDR3 is 15 amino acids long. CDR3 loop: CASSLAGGLNTEAFF. The DNA for the CDR3 is TGCGCCAGCAGCTTGGCGGGGGGGTTGAACACTGAAGCTTTCTTT.

This CDR3 reads CASSTSGGAVNEQFF. The CDR3 nucleotides read TGTGCCAGCAGTACCAGCGGGGGGGCTGTTAATGAGCAGTTCTTC. The chain carries TRBV6-5 and TRBJ2-1, with TRBD2 matching 10 bases. V lost 5 bases and J lost 7; bases outside the gene matches: 8. The CDR3 is 15 amino acids. The germline gives CDR1 MNHEY, CDR2 SVGAGI.

This chain connects TRBV14 to TRBJ2-1, with D possibly matching TRBD2 (6 bases). V lost 4 bases, J lost 8 bases, and 24 bases lay in between. The CDR3 runs to 17 residues. Germline-derived CDR1 and CDR2 are SGHDN and FVKESK. The CDR3 spells CASSPYGEVRQSDEQFF. In DNA, the CDR3 is TGTGCCAGCAGCCCCTATGGGGAGGTAAGGCAGTCCGATGAGCAGTTCTTC.

The V and J genes are TRBV27 and TRBJ2-7, with 8 bases aligning to TRBD1. This CDR3 is 14 amino acids long. V lost 7 bases to trimming and J lost 6 bases; unmatched junction nucleotides: 11. Germline loops: CDR1 MNHEY, CDR2 SMNVEV (reference sequence). Here the CDR3 reads CASTLWQGASEQYF. Written as DNA, the CDR3 is TGTGCCAGCACCCTTTGGCAGGGGGCTTCCGAGCAGTACTTC.

The V and J genes are TRBV18 and TRBJ2-3; D is perhaps TRBD1 or TRBD2 (5 bases each). The CDR3 runs 17 residues. V lost 0 bases and J 4 bases, leaving 17 bases between the germline ends. Germline-derived CDR1 and CDR2 are KGHSH and LQKENI. Here the CDR3 DNA reads TGTGCCAGCTCACCACCGAGTGGGGGACGGGTCCCAGATACGCAGTATTTT. Amino acid sequence: CASSPPSGGRVPDTQYF.

A remark on this clone: Compared with germline, one end of the junction differs, possibly owing to a read error. This rearrangement joins TRBV7-3 to TRBJ2-3; D gene ambiguous. This CDR3 has 16 residues. Germline CDR1 is SGHTA and CDR2 is FQGTGA. The CDR3 DNA reads as TGTGCCAGCAGCTTAACGGTCGGTGCCGACACAAATACGCAGTATTTT. Protein sequence: CASSLTVGADTNTQYF.

J is TRBJ2-3 and V is TRBV11-2, with a weak D call TRBD1 (7 bases). V gave up 4 bases and J gave up 6 bases, with 23 bases separating them. Per germline, CDR1 SGHAT and CDR2 FQNNGV. The CDR3 has 17 residues. The CDR3 loop is CASSSNQNRGRGDTQYF. The CDR3 nucleotides read TGTGCCAGCAGCTCGAATCAAAACAGGGGACGGGGGGATACGCAGTATTTT.

The V gene is TRBV12-5, the J gene TRBJ1-1; D is uncertain. V was shortened by 1 base and J by 2 bases, with 17 bases between the two germline ends. CDR3 length equals 17 residues. Germline V gene sequence: CDR1 LGHNT, CDR2 FRNRAP. The CDR3: CASGLEVLSGENTEAFF. The CDR3 bases are TGTGCTAGTGGTTTGGAAGTCCTATCGGGCGAAAACACTGAAGCTTTCTTT.

The chain carries TRBV25-1 and TRBJ1-2, with D maybe TRBD1 (5 bases). Germline V gene sequence: CDR1 MGHDK, CDR2 SYGVNS. Trimming pared 3 bases from V and 8 bases from J, leaving 13 bases between. CDR3 length equals 13 residues. This CDR3 is CASSENPGDGYTF. DNA for the CDR3: TGTGCCAGCAGTGAGAACCCGGGGGACGGCTACACCTTC.